The 25 T cell receptor beta chains below come from one sample, sequenced in a study of T-cell memory formation after mild COVID-19. TCRdb redid the calling of the 5' RACE reads with MiXCR, one entry per CDR3 protein. The sample shows tens of thousands of distinct CDR3 sequences, about a tenth of them seen only once. Sequenced: PBMCs or a T cell subset sorted from them (not recorded which). These receptors all stem from a man aged 18 to 29 who had mild COVID-19 (a few samples of this study predate the infection). Cell type and time point are not known.

This clonotype has just a few counts. The J gene is TRBJ1-5, the V gene TRBV10-3; TRBD1 aligns across 8 bases. With 2 bases clipped from V and 4 bases from J, the junction kept 4 bases outside the gene matches. This CDR3 has 15 residues. Germline values: CDR1 ENHRY, CDR2 SYGVKD. Written as DNA, the CDR3 is TGTGCCATCAGTGAGCCGGGACAGGATAATCAGCCCCAGCATTTT. It encodes CAISEPGQDNQPQHF.

This clonotype appeared a few times. The chain has TRBV7-6 and TRBJ2-7; 7 nucleotides agree with TRBD1. The CDR3 totals 15 residues. The trim removed 0 bases at V and 3 bases at J, leaving 5 bases unmatched. Germline V CDR1 and CDR2: SGHVS, FNYEAQ. Written as DNA, the CDR3 is TGTGCCAGCAGCTTAGCGGGCACAGGGGACTACGAGCAGTACTTC. Residues: CASSLAGTGDYEQYF.

This clonotype has a count of ten or more. This chain connects TRBV7-8 to TRBJ2-7; D tentatively fits TRBD1 or TRBD2 (5 bases each). This CDR3 region has 13 residues. The V end lost 4 bases, the J end lost 2 bases, and 9 bases lay between the germline ends. Germline V gene lookup returns CDR1 SGHVS and CDR2 FQNEAQ. DNA for the CDR3: TGTGCCAGCAGCTCTTGGGGGACCTACGAGCAGTACGTC. The encoded protein is CASSSWGTYEQYV.

This clonotype has a count of ten or more. The chain has TRBV27 and TRBJ2-3; maybe TRBD1 (6 bases). Between the trimmed V and J ends, which lost 5 bases and 3 bases, there was a span of 6 bases. CDR1 and CDR2 from the germline V gene are MNHEY and SMNVEV (reference sequence). CDR3 length equals 12 residues. This CDR3 is CASSGTTDTQYF. As DNA, the CDR3 is TGTGCCAGCAGTGGGACAACAGATACGCAGTATTTT.

This chain joins TRBV12-5 and TRBJ2-4; possibly TRBD1 or TRBD2 for D (5 bases each). Trimming took off 6 bases at V and 3 bases at J, with 12 bases between the two ends. The CDR3 spans 14 residues. The germline CDR1 and CDR2 sequences are LGHNT and FRNRAP. In DNA, the CDR3 is TGTGCTAGTGGCGACCGGGACGTCAAAAACATTCAGTACTTC. Its translation is CASGDRDVKNIQYF. The full variable domain, completed using reference TRBV12-5 and TRBJ2-4, is DARVTQTPRHKVTEMGQEVTMRCQPILGHNTVFWYRQTMMQGLELLAYFRNRAPLDDSGMPKDRFSAEMPDATLATLKIQPSEPRDSAVYFCASGDRDVKNIQYFGAGTRLSVL.

The V call is TRBV4-1, the J call TRBJ1-5, with 8 bases identical to TRBD1. The CDR3 loop spans 17 amino acids. CDR1 is MGHRA and CDR2 is YSYEKL in the germline V gene. V dropped 2 bases and J dropped 2; count of bases not matched to a gene: 8. The CDR3 region is CASSQPSQGGRNQPQHF. CDR3 bases: TGCGCCAGCAGCCAACCGTCACAGGGGGGACGCAATCAGCCCCAGCATTTT.

The gene calls are TRBV7-2 and TRBJ1-1; possible D gene TRBD1, 5 bases. The CDR3 extends over 15 amino acids. Germline V gene lookup returns CDR1 SGHTA and CDR2 FQGNSA. The V end lost 5 bases, the J end lost 6 bases, and 19 bases lay between the germline ends. The CDR3 spells CASSPPLGVSAEAFF. CDR3 nucleotide sequence: TGTGCCAGCAGCCCACCCCTGGGGGTGAGTGCTGAAGCTTTCTTT. Filled out from reference TRBV7-2 and TRBJ1-1, the complete variable domain reads GAGVSQSPSNKVTEKGKDVELRCDPISGHTALYWYRQSLGQGLEFLIYFQGNSAPDKSGLPSDRFSAERTGGSVSTLTIQRTQQEDSAVYLCASSPPLGVSAEAFFGQGTRLTVV.

The chain carries TRBV11-2 and TRBJ1-6, with 12 positions matching TRBD1. J lost 10 bases, V lost 5 bases, and 3 bases had no gene match. The CDR3 is made up of 14 amino acids. Germline CDR1 and CDR2: SGHAT and FQNNGV. CDR3 bases: TGTGCCAGCAGCAGGGGACAGGGGGCGTCACCCCTCCACTTT. This translates into CASSRGQGASPLHF.

This clonotype came up a few times. This sequence joins TRBV4-1 and TRBJ1-2; a weak D match, TRBD1 (6 bases). Germline V gene data show CDR1 as MGHRA and CDR2 as YSYEKL. With 0 bases removed from V and 3 bases from J, the gap between germline ends came to 14 bases. This CDR3 spans 16 amino acids. Written as DNA, the CDR3 is TGCGCCAGCAGCCAAGATCACCGGGGGCCTTACTATGGCTACACCTTC. This codes for CASSQDHRGPYYGYTF.

The V gene is TRBV7-2, the J gene TRBJ2-2; 8 bases align to TRBD2. The length of the CDR3 is 17 residues. With V trimmed by 5 bases and J by 2 bases, 10 bases remained unmatched. CDR1 SGHTA and CDR2 FQGNSA come from the germline V gene. The CDR3 sequence is CASSPWYGGANTGELFF. DNA for the CDR3: TGTGCCAGCAGCCCGTGGTACGGGGGGGCTAACACCGGGGAGCTGTTTTTT. Based on the CDR3 plus reference TRBV7-2 and TRBJ2-2, the full variable domain is GAGVSQSPSNKVTEKGKDVELRCDPISGHTALYWYRQSLGQGLEFLIYFQGNSAPDKSGLPSDRFSAERTGGSVSTLTIQRTQQEDSAVYLCASSPWYGGANTGELFFGEGSRLTVL.

V and J are TRBV2 and TRBJ2-7, with 9 bases fitting TRBD2. J was trimmed by 5 bases and V by 6 bases; bases with no gene match: 8. From germline, CDR1 is SNHLY and CDR2 FYNNEI. The CDR3 contains 14 residues. In DNA, the CDR3 is TGTGCCAGCAGGGGAGCGGGGGGCGTGCACGAGCAGTACTTC. Its protein product is CASRGAGGVHEQYF.

The rearrangement uses TRBV14 and TRBJ2-6, with TRBD2 as a possible D gene (6 bases). Germline V gene lookup returns CDR1 SGHDN and CDR2 FVKESK. Trimming removed 4 bases at V and 0 bases at J, with 10 bases between. This CDR3 spans 16 amino acids. The CDR3 bases are TGTGCCAGCAGCCCCTGGGGGGACTCTGGGGCCAACGTCCTGACTTTC. Translated, it gives CASSPWGDSGANVLTF. Combining the CDR3 with reference TRBV14 and TRBJ2-6 gives the whole variable domain EAGVTQFPSHSVIEKGQTVTLRCDPISGHDNLYWYRRVMGKEIKFLLHFVKESKQDESGMPNNRFLAERTGGTYSTLKVQPAELEDSGVYFCASSPWGDSGANVLTFGAGSRLTVL.

The CDR3 spells CASRDTSGTTYGYTF. In DNA form, the CDR3 reads TGTGCCAGCAGAGACACATCCGGGACAACCTATGGCTACACCTTC. The chain recombines TRBV11-2 with TRBJ1-2, with D tentatively TRBD1 (6 bases). Germline CDR1 reads SGHAT; CDR2 reads FQNNGV. V was clipped by 6 bases and J by 4 bases, with 18 bases between them. The CDR3 spans 15 residues.

The V and J genes are TRBV6-1 and TRBJ2-7; D not certain. V was clipped by 6 bases and J by 3 bases, with 15 bases between them. Per the germline V gene, CDR1 is MNHNS and CDR2 is SASEGT. This CDR3 has 14 residues. The CDR3 coding sequence is TGTGCCAGCAGAGCGACACTCAACAGCTACGAGCAGTACTTC. Protein: CASRATLNSYEQYF.

In its sample, this clonotype was seen once. The CDR3 here is CASSFAGRQRGDTQYF. The CDR3 DNA reads as TGCGCCAGCAGCTTTGCCGGACGACAGCGGGGAGATACCCAGTACTTC. The gene calls are TRBV5-1 and TRBJ2-5; 7 bases line up with TRBD2. Trimming took 2 bases from V and 8 from J; bases not matched to a gene: 15. The CDR3 sequence is 16 residues long. CDR1 and CDR2 (germline): SGHRS, YFSETQ.

This clonotype has only a few counts. The gene calls are TRBV7-2 and TRBJ2-2; no clear D gene. Germline CDR1 reads SGHTA; CDR2 reads FQGNSA. Trimming removed 2 bases from V and 0 bases from J, with 7 bases in between. CDR3 length: 15 amino acids. The CDR3 is CASSLRAANTGELFF. CDR3 coding DNA: TGTGCCAGCAGCTTACGGGCTGCGAACACCGGGGAGCTGTTTTTT.

This clonotype was found many times. For the CDR3, the DNA is TGTGCCAGCAAACCGCCGGGACTACCCACAGATACGCAGTATTTT. Protein sequence: CASKPPGLPTDTQYF. The rearrangement uses TRBV12-3 or TRBV12-4 and TRBJ2-3; TRBD2 aligns across 7 bases. The J segment lost 2 bases and the V segment lost 7 bases, leaving 9 bases of the junction unmatched. The CDR3 is 15 amino acids.

This clonotype occurred a few times. The chain uses TRBV4-2 and TRBJ2-5; 9 bases agree with TRBD1. Looked up from germline, CDR1 is LGHNA and CDR2 is YNFKEQ. The CDR3 is 15 residues long. Trimming at V came to 2 bases and at J to 5 bases, leaving 6 bases not matched to a gene. The CDR3 here is CASSQSGTGRETQYF. CDR3 DNA: TGTGCCAGCAGCCAATCCGGGACAGGGAGGGAGACCCAGTACTTC.

The chain is built from TRBV7-4 and TRBJ2-7; possibly TRBD1 for D (6 bases). Trimming left V 1 base short and J 2 bases short, with 9 bases between. The CDR3 length is 14 residues. Per germline, CDR1 SGHVT and CDR2 SQSDAQ. CDR3 residues: CASSLDRATYEQYV. In nucleotides, the CDR3 is TGTGCCAGCAGCTTAGACAGGGCGACCTACGAGCAGTACGTC.

At least ten counts were recorded for this clonotype. This chain joins TRBV6-2 or TRBV6-3 and TRBJ2-5; a possible D gene is TRBD2 (5 bases). The germline gives CDR1 MNHEY, CDR2 SVGEGT. This CDR3 is 13 amino acids long. V lost 2 bases, J lost 2 bases, and 6 bases lay in between. DNA of the CDR3: TGTGCCAGCAGTTACGGACTTCAAGAGACCCAGTACTTC. It translates to CASSYGLQETQYF.

The table lists this clonotype with a few counts. The V call is TRBV10-3, the J call TRBJ1-5; D perhaps matches TRBD1 (5 bases). CDR3 length: 13 residues. V dropped 8 bases and J dropped 4 bases, with 12 bases sitting between them. CDR1 ENHRY and CDR2 SYGVKD come from the germline V gene. The CDR3 DNA sequence: TGTGCCATCGGGTCAGGGAAGAATCAGCCCCAGCATTTT. Translated: CAIGSGKNQPQHF.

This clonotype has ten or more counts. The rearrangement uses TRBV7-9 and TRBJ1-3; D is uncertain. V shed 0 bases and J shed 0 bases, with 9 bases lying between them. CDR3 length: 16 residues. Germline V gene sequence: CDR1 SEHNR, CDR2 FQNEAQ (reference sequence). The CDR3 bases are TGTGCCAGCAGCTTAGCCGAACGAGGCTCTGGAAACACCATATATTTT. Amino acids: CASSLAERGSGNTIYF.

This clonotype was seen many times. This chain connects TRBV5-1 to TRBJ2-7; 8 nucleotides align to TRBD2. Germline values: CDR1 SGHRS, CDR2 YFSETQ. This CDR3 is built from 15 residues. The V gene end was trimmed by 5 bases and the J gene end by 3 bases; junction bases not matched to a gene: 10. The CDR3 DNA is TGCGCCAGCAGATCGGCGGGGGGAAACCTCTACGAGCAGTACTTC. This encodes CASRSAGGNLYEQYF.

There are a few counts of this clonotype. The chain recombines TRBV18 with TRBJ2-1, with 9 positions matching TRBD2. This CDR3 comprises 14 residues. With V trimmed by 3 bases and J by 8 bases, 5 bases remained unmatched. The germline V gene encodes CDR1 KGHSH and CDR2 LQKENI. The CDR3 loop reads CASSPSSGVDEQFF. The CDR3 bases are TGTGCCAGCTCACCCTCTAGCGGGGTTGATGAGCAGTTCTTC.

This clonotype was detected many times. This chain connects TRBV12-3 or TRBV12-4 to TRBJ2-4, with TRBD2 identical over 10 bases. Germline trimming cut 6 bases from V and 7 bases from J; bases unmatched to any gene: 6. CDR3 length: 14 amino acids. The CDR3 nucleotides are TGTGCCAGCAGCCCGACTAGCGGGTCCAACATTCAGTACTTC. It yields the protein CASSPTSGSNIQYF.